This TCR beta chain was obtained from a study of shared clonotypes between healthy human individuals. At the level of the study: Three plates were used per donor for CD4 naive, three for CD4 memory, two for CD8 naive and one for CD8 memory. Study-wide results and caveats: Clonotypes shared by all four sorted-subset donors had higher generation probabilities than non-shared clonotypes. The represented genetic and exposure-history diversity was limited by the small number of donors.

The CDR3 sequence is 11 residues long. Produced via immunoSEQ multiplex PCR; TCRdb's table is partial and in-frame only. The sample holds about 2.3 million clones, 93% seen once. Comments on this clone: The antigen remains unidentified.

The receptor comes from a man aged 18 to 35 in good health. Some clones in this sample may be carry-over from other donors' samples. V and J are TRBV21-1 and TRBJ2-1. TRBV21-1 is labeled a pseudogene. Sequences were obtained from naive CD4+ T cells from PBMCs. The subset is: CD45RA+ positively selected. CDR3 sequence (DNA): TGTGCCAGCAGCCAAACCTATGAGCAGTTCTTC. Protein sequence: CASSQTYEQFF.